The sequence of this TCR beta chain was determined in a study of blood T cells in healthy people across ages. Broader study findings: Investigators viewed diversity estimates from one million T cells as underestimates, the study reported. What prevented conclusive comparison of naive and antigen-experienced cells was that PBMCs were unsorted.

Primers used in a second PCR of about 6 to 11 cycles were a sample-barcoded 5' primer and a J-beta primer mix. TCRdb reanalysed the 5' RACE reads using MiXCR and keeps one entry per CDR3 protein. Among 1.5 million to 2 million distinct CDR3 sequences listed, 49% were seen once. Of note for this clonotype: Its matching antigen is unknown.

V was clipped by 6 bases and J by 5 bases, with 19 bases between them. This CDR3 has 15 amino acids. Germline V gene lookup returns CDR1 MRHNA and CDR2 SNTAGT. This TCR was sampled from a woman between 35 and 50 years old in good health. The specimen sequenced was blood. V usage is TRBV6-4 and J usage is TRBJ2-5; D perhaps matches TRBD1 (6 bases). The CDR3 region has the DNA TGTGCCAGCAGATACCCCTCGGCCCAGGGGGAGACCCAGTACTTC. Its translation is CASRYPSAQGETQYF.